These T cell receptor beta chains were read from a single sample in a study of spatial heterogeneity in lung cancer. TCRdb reanalysed the 5' RACE reads using MiXCR and keeps one entry per CDR3 protein. Here the sample spans roughly 9,000 distinct CDR3 sequences, around 5% being singletons. The specimen comprised lung tumor tissue, sampled at surgery. These receptors were taken from a female donor with early-stage non-small cell lung cancer. Both conserved end residues are part of each CDR3. Each record gives: J gene, D gene, clone size, V gene, CDR3 protein, CDR3 DNA. The D gene is left open where the match is weak. Expanded clones are given a class, and other clones once, few, many or no size at all.

>TRBJ2-3|TRBD2|few|TRBV20-1
CSAAGETDTQYF
TGCAGTGCCGCGGGAGAGACAGATACGCAGTATTTT
>TRBJ1-1|-|many|TRBV3-1
CASSQETDTEAFF
TGTGCCAGCAGCCAAGAAACAGACACTGAAGCTTTCTTT
>TRBJ2-5|-|few|TRBV6-5
CASSYSIGIGQETQYF
TGTGCCAGCAGTTACTCGATAGGGATCGGTCAAGAGACCCAGTACTTC
>TRBJ2-6|TRBD1|many|TRBV24-1
CATSDAGQGATGANVLTF
TGTGCCACCAGTGATGCGGGACAGGGGGCAACTGGGGCCAACGTCCTGACTTTC
>TRBJ2-7|-|many|TRBV5-1
CASSLEGGGIYEQYF
TGCGCCAGCAGCTTGGAAGGCGGAGGCATCTACGAGCAGTACTTC
>TRBJ1-1|TRBD1|few|TRBV6-5
CASSPGRGVKNTEAFF
TGTGCCAGCAGCCCCGGCAGGGGGGTCAAGAACACTGAAGCTTTCTTT
>TRBJ2-5|TRBD2|-|TRBV11-2
CASSFSGLETQYF
TGTGCCAGCAGCTTTAGCGGGTTAGAGACCCAGTACTTC
>TRBJ1-6|-|medium-sized|TRBV7-9
CASSTGSSYNSPLHF
TGTGCCAGCTCCACCGGGAGCTCCTATAATTCACCCCTCCACTTT
>TRBJ1-2|-|many|TRBV20-1
CSARDPGATGGYTF
TGCAGTGCTAGAGATCCGGGGGCCACCGGTGGCTACACCTTC
>TRBJ1-2|TRBD1|many|TRBV10-1
CASSPGDRDYGYTF
TGCGCCAGCAGCCCTGGGGACAGGGATTATGGCTACACCTTC
>TRBJ2-3|-|-|TRBV4-3
CASSQETAGAGTDTQYF
TGCGCCAGCAGCCAAGAGACTGCGGGGGCCGGCACAGATACGCAGTATTTT
>TRBJ2-1|-|medium-sized|TRBV21-1
CASSRLPHNEQFF
TGTGCCAGCAGTCGACTTCCCCACAATGAGCAGTTCTTC
>TRBJ2-3|-|medium-sized|TRBV5-1
CASSPGSEITDTQYF
TGCGCCAGCAGCCCGGGTAGCGAGATCACAGATACGCAGTATTTT
>TRBJ2-7|TRBD2|medium-sized|TRBV10-1
CASSQSVAGEKYEQYF
TGCGCCAGCAGTCAATCAGTAGCGGGAGAAAAGTACGAGCAGTACTTC
>TRBJ2-7|-|medium-sized|TRBV7-2
CASSLGGTGYEQYF
TGTGCCAGCAGCTTAGGCGGGACCGGGTACGAGCAGTACTTC
>TRBJ1-1|-|-|TRBV10-2
CASRLETEAFF
TGCGCCAGTAGACTGGAAACTGAAGCTTTCTTT
>TRBJ2-1|-|many|TRBV7-6
CASSPQEGSYNEQFF
TGTGCCAGCAGCCCCCAGGAGGGCTCCTACAATGAGCAGTTCTTC
>TRBJ2-5|-|many|TRBV30
CAWSSRGLETQYF
TGTGCCTGGAGTTCCAGGGGTTTGGAGACCCAGTACTTC
>TRBJ1-2|TRBD1|medium-sized|TRBV27
CASKGANYGYTF
TGTGCCAGCAAGGGGGCAAACTATGGCTACACCTTC
>TRBJ2-7|-|many|TRBV28
CASSRTDGLYEQYF
TGTGCCAGCAGCAGGACGGATGGGCTTTACGAGCAGTACTTC
>TRBJ1-5|-|-|TRBV12-3/TRBV12-4
CASTRGGEDNQPQHF
TGTGCCAGCACCAGGGGAGGAGAGGACAATCAGCCCCAGCATTTT
>TRBJ1-1|TRBD1|many|TRBV27
CASRWTGGTEAFF
TGTGCCAGCAGATGGACAGGGGGCACTGAAGCTTTCTTT
>TRBJ2-5|TRBD2|many|TRBV7-3
CASSSNPIVAGFQETQYF
TGTGCCAGCAGCTCAAACCCCATTGTAGCGGGGTTCCAAGAGACCCAGTACTTC
>TRBJ2-7|TRBD2|many|TRBV18
CASSPGTSGTGEQYF
TGTGCCAGCTCACCAGGGACTAGCGGTACTGGGGAGCAGTACTTC
>TRBJ1-1|-|medium-sized|TRBV5-6
CASSLWTGTEAFF
TGTGCCAGCAGCTTGTGGACCGGCACTGAAGCTTTCTTT
>TRBJ2-1|-|medium-sized|TRBV6-5
CASSTGGEQFF
TGTGCCAGCAGTACCGGGGGTGAGCAGTTCTTC
>TRBJ2-7|-|medium-sized|TRBV29-1
CSVTAQALGGEQYF
TGCAGCGTAACCGCCCAGGCTTTAGGGGGAGAGCAGTACTTC
>TRBJ2-3|-|many|TRBV3-1
CASSHSGEGGADTQYF
TGTGCCAGCAGCCATTCAGGGGAGGGTGGCGCAGATACGCAGTATTTT
>TRBJ2-2|TRBD2|medium-sized|TRBV6-1
CASRERENGELFF
TGTGCCAGCAGGGAGCGGGAGAACGGGGAGCTGTTTTTT
>TRBJ2-5|-|medium-sized|TRBV30
CAWTPPWGQTQETQYF
TGTGCCTGGACTCCCCCGTGGGGTCAAACGCAAGAGACCCAGTACTTC
>TRBJ2-7|TRBD2|many|TRBV7-2
CASSSPGGARQQYF
TGTGCCAGCAGCTCACCGGGGGGGGCCCGCCAGCAGTACTTC
>TRBJ2-3|-|medium-sized|TRBV9
CASSPAGDPDTQYF
TGTGCCAGCAGCCCTGCAGGGGATCCAGATACGCAGTATTTT
>TRBJ2-1|-|many|TRBV25-1
CASSEMSSYNEQFF
TGTGCCAGCAGTGAGATGAGCTCCTACAATGAGCAGTTCTTC
>TRBJ2-7|TRBD1|many|TRBV28
CASSTGAFYEQYF
TGTGCCAGTTCGACAGGGGCCTTCTACGAGCAGTACTTC
>TRBJ1-1|-|many|TRBV6-5
CASSYQGYGMNTEAFF
TGTGCCAGCAGTTATCAAGGGTACGGTATGAACACTGAAGCTTTCTTT
>TRBJ2-7|-|many|TRBV7-8
CASSSSPNYEQYF
TGTGCCAGCAGCAGCAGTCCGAACTACGAGCAGTACTTC
>TRBJ2-7|-|many|TRBV12-3/TRBV12-4
CASMVGPGNYEQYF
TGTGCCAGCATGGTGGGGCCAGGGAACTACGAGCAGTACTTC
>TRBJ1-1|TRBD1|many|TRBV3-1
CASSRDRGWTEAFF
TGTGCCAGCAGCCGGGACAGGGGTTGGACTGAAGCTTTCTTT
>TRBJ2-3|TRBD2|medium-sized|TRBV10-3
CAIRQAGATDTQYF
TGTGCCATCAGGCAAGCGGGAGCTACAGATACGCAGTATTTT
>TRBJ2-3|-|-|TRBV3-1
CASSQDGGSGSTDTQYF
TGTGCCAGCAGCCAAGATGGAGGTAGCGGAAGCACAGATACGCAGTATTTT
>TRBJ2-1|TRBD2|many|TRBV7-8
CASTLGHGGGYNEQFF
TGTGCCAGCACCCTAGGCCACGGGGGGGGGTACAATGAGCAGTTCTTC